Listed below are T cell receptor beta chains from one sample, sequenced in a study of blood T cell repertoires in COVID-19. Assay: immunoSEQ multiplex PCR; the TCRdb copy retains only in-frame clones and omits some. Of 300,000 to 500,000 clones in the sample, around 89% were seen once. Sequenced material: PBMCs or T cells enriched from blood (not recorded which). The receptors stem from a woman aged 25-40 years with acute COVID-19. Both conserved end residues are part of each CDR3. The order of the fields is D gene, V gene, clone size, J gene, CDR3 DNA, CDR3 protein. A D gene is named only where the DNA matches it firmly. Clone sizes are given selectively: once, few, many, or a class where the clone is expanded.

D gene: TRBD1
V gene: TRBV27
clone size: NA
J gene: TRBJ1-2
CDR3 DNA: TGTGCCAGCAGTTTATCGGCACCAGACAGGGTAGGATGGGAGCGCTATGGCTACACCTTC
CDR3 protein: CASSLSAPDRVGWERYGYTF

D gene: TRBD1
V gene: TRBV6-6
clone size: NA
J gene: TRBJ1-2
CDR3 DNA: TGTGCCAGCAGCGCCACCGGGACAGGCTCAATGGGCTACACCTTC
CDR3 protein: CASSATGTGSMGYTF

D gene: NA
V gene: TRBV30
clone size: NA
J gene: TRBJ2-7
CDR3 DNA: TGTGCCTGGAGTCTCCGGGGGATGAGCTCCTACGAGCAGTACTTC
CDR3 protein: CAWSLRGMSSYEQYF

D gene: NA
V gene: TRBV6-5
clone size: NA
J gene: TRBJ2-7
CDR3 DNA: TGTGCCAGCAGGGACACCTACTACGAGCAGTACTTC
CDR3 protein: CASRDTYYEQYF

D gene: TRBD1
V gene: TRBV4-1
clone size: NA
J gene: TRBJ1-5
CDR3 DNA: TGCGCCAGCAGCCAAGTAGGGACAGCTTATCAGCCCCAGCATTTT
CDR3 protein: CASSQVGTAYQPQHF

D gene: NA
V gene: TRBV7-2
clone size: NA
J gene: TRBJ1-1
CDR3 DNA: TGTGCCAGCCGGCAAGGGGGTAGCACTGAAGCTTTCTTT
CDR3 protein: CASRQGGSTEAFF

D gene: NA
V gene: TRBV30
clone size: NA
J gene: TRBJ2-3
CDR3 DNA: TGTGCCTGGAGGAAGGGGGGCACAGATACGCAGTATTTT
CDR3 protein: CAWRKGGTDTQYF

D gene: NA
V gene: TRBV12-3/TRBV12-4
clone size: NA
J gene: TRBJ1-2
CDR3 DNA: TGTGCCAGCAGGTCCGACAGTCCAAGTGGCTACACCTTC
CDR3 protein: CASRSDSPSGYTF

D gene: NA
V gene: TRBV6-1
clone size: NA
J gene: TRBJ1-2
CDR3 DNA: TGTGCCAGCAGTGAAGCCCTTCGGACAGTCAACTATGGCTACACCTTC
CDR3 protein: CASSEALRTVNYGYTF

D gene: TRBD1
V gene: TRBV7-3
clone size: few
J gene: TRBJ1-2
CDR3 DNA: TGTGCCAGCAGCTTAACGAACAGGGGGTACGGCTACACCTTC
CDR3 protein: CASSLTNRGYGYTF

D gene: NA
V gene: TRBV29-1
clone size: NA
J gene: TRBJ2-7
CDR3 DNA: TGCAGCGTTGAAAATCGTCAACATACGGGCTACGAGCAGTACTTC
CDR3 protein: CSVENRQHTGYEQYF

D gene: NA
V gene: TRBV6-5
clone size: NA
J gene: TRBJ1-2
CDR3 DNA: TGTGCCAGCACCCGGTTGACGGGGAACTATGGCTACACCTTC
CDR3 protein: CASTRLTGNYGYTF

D gene: TRBD1
V gene: TRBV6-5
clone size: NA
J gene: TRBJ2-7
CDR3 DNA: TGTGCCAGCAGTTTACAGGGGGCTTCCTACGAGCAGTACTTC
CDR3 protein: CASSLQGASYEQYF

D gene: NA
V gene: TRBV7-6
clone size: NA
J gene: TRBJ1-6
CDR3 DNA: TGTGCCAGCAGCTTGAGGGAGACTTCCTCCTATAATTCACCCCTCCACTTT
CDR3 protein: CASSLRETSSYNSPLHF

D gene: NA
V gene: TRBV4-3
clone size: NA
J gene: TRBJ1-3
CDR3 DNA: TGCGCCAGCAGCCGGAGGGTAGAGAATCCCTCAGGAAACACCATATATTTT
CDR3 protein: CASSRRVENPSGNTIYF

D gene: TRBD2
V gene: TRBV18
clone size: NA
J gene: TRBJ2-2
CDR3 DNA: TGTGCCAGCTCACTTGGACTAGCGGGGACCGGGGAGCTGTTTTTT
CDR3 protein: CASSLGLAGTGELFF

D gene: NA
V gene: TRBV7-2
clone size: NA
J gene: TRBJ2-7
CDR3 DNA: TGTGCCAGCAGCTTAGGCCAGGGCGAAGAGCAGTACTTC
CDR3 protein: CASSLGQGEEQYF

D gene: TRBD1
V gene: TRBV4-3
clone size: once
J gene: TRBJ1-6
CDR3 DNA: TGCGCCAGCAGCCACAGCGGGACAGGGGATAATTCACCCCTCCACTTT
CDR3 protein: CASSHSGTGDNSPLHF

D gene: TRBD1
V gene: TRBV2
clone size: NA
J gene: TRBJ1-6
CDR3 DNA: TGTGCCAGAGGACCGACAGGGCGGGGTTCACCCCTCCACTTT
CDR3 protein: CARGPTGRGSPLHF

D gene: TRBD1
V gene: TRBV3-1/TRBV3-2
clone size: NA
J gene: TRBJ1-2
CDR3 DNA: TGTGCCAGCAGCCCGAACCCGGGACAGGGGGGGATAATCTATGGCTACACCTTC
CDR3 protein: CASSPNPGQGGIIYGYTF

D gene: NA
V gene: TRBV7-8
clone size: once
J gene: TRBJ1-3
CDR3 DNA: TGTGCCAGCAGCCCGACAGGCGCAGACTCTGGAAACACCATATATTTT
CDR3 protein: CASSPTGADSGNTIYF

D gene: NA
V gene: TRBV6-5
clone size: NA
J gene: TRBJ1-2
CDR3 DNA: TGTGCCACCATCGACAGGTCTAACTATGGCTACACCTTC
CDR3 protein: CATIDRSNYGYTF

D gene: NA
V gene: TRBV5-6
clone size: NA
J gene: TRBJ1-1
CDR3 DNA: TGTGCCAGCAGGAAACAGGGTGGGTTGACTGAAGCTTTCTTT
CDR3 protein: CASRKQGGLTEAFF

D gene: NA
V gene: TRBV6-2/TRBV6-3
clone size: NA
J gene: TRBJ1-1
CDR3 DNA: TGTGCCAGCAGTTACCTCCTACGGGAGGAAGCTTTCTTT
CDR3 protein: CASSYLLREEAFF

D gene: TRBD1
V gene: TRBV27
clone size: NA
J gene: TRBJ1-4
CDR3 DNA: TGTGCCAGCAGCCCCTTGCAGGGGGCAGGAGAAAAACTGTTTTTT
CDR3 protein: CASSPLQGAGEKLFF

D gene: NA
V gene: TRBV7-2
clone size: NA
J gene: TRBJ1-1
CDR3 DNA: TGTGCCAGCAGCCCTGAAGGAGGGGCCCTTCTTGAAGCTTTCTTT
CDR3 protein: CASSPEGGALLEAFF

D gene: NA
V gene: TRBV9
clone size: NA
J gene: TRBJ1-1
CDR3 DNA: TGTGCCAGTGCATACAGCTGGAACACTGAAGCTTTCTTT
CDR3 protein: CASAYSWNTEAFF

D gene: TRBD2
V gene: TRBV3-1/TRBV3-2
clone size: NA
J gene: TRBJ2-5
CDR3 DNA: TGTGCCAGCAGCCACAGCGGGAAAGGGGAGACCCAGTACTTC
CDR3 protein: CASSHSGKGETQYF

D gene: NA
V gene: TRBV6-5
clone size: NA
J gene: TRBJ2-7
CDR3 DNA: TGTGCCAGCTTCGGCGGGACGGGCTCCTACGAGCAGTACTTC
CDR3 protein: CASFGGTGSYEQYF

D gene: NA
V gene: TRBV19
clone size: NA
J gene: TRBJ1-3
CDR3 DNA: TGTGCCAGTAGTATTCTGGGGGCCCATTCTGGAAACACCATATATTTT
CDR3 protein: CASSILGAHSGNTIYF

D gene: NA
V gene: TRBV7-2
clone size: NA
J gene: TRBJ2-3
CDR3 DNA: TGTGCCAGCAGCTTAGAATGGAGTAGCACAGATACGCAGTATTTT
CDR3 protein: CASSLEWSSTDTQYF

D gene: TRBD1
V gene: TRBV2
clone size: NA
J gene: TRBJ1-2
CDR3 DNA: TGTGCCACAGTACCGGGACAGGCTGCTGGCTACACCTTC
CDR3 protein: CATVPGQAAGYTF

D gene: TRBD1
V gene: TRBV18
clone size: NA
J gene: TRBJ1-2
CDR3 DNA: TGTGCCAGCTCACCTCGCCCCGGGACAGGGGAGAATGGCTACACCTTC
CDR3 protein: CASSPRPGTGENGYTF

D gene: TRBD1
V gene: TRBV4-1
clone size: NA
J gene: TRBJ2-3
CDR3 DNA: TGCGCCAGCAGCCGAGACCTGGACAGGGCAACAGATACGCAGTATTTT
CDR3 protein: CASSRDLDRATDTQYF

D gene: NA
V gene: TRBV6-1
clone size: NA
J gene: TRBJ1-6
CDR3 DNA: TGTGCCAGCAGCGAACCATTTGGGGGCGCTAATTCACCCCTCCACTTT
CDR3 protein: CASSEPFGGANSPLHF

D gene: TRBD1
V gene: TRBV9
clone size: NA
J gene: TRBJ2-1
CDR3 DNA: TGTGCCAGCAGCGAGGGGACAGGCGATGAGCAGTTCTTC
CDR3 protein: CASSEGTGDEQFF

D gene: NA
V gene: TRBV12-5
clone size: NA
J gene: TRBJ2-7
CDR3 DNA: TGTGCTAGTGGCGACCCTCCAGGGTCCGAGCAGTACTTC
CDR3 protein: CASGDPPGSEQYF

D gene: TRBD1
V gene: TRBV7-2
clone size: NA
J gene: TRBJ1-2
CDR3 DNA: TGTGCCAGCAGCTTATCCCGAGACAGGGTCTGGGCCTATGGCTACACCTTC
CDR3 protein: CASSLSRDRVWAYGYTF

D gene: NA
V gene: TRBV19
clone size: NA
J gene: TRBJ2-7
CDR3 DNA: TGTGCCAGTAGTATTTCAGGGGGAGGTGACGAGCAGTACTTC
CDR3 protein: CASSISGGGDEQYF

D gene: TRBD2
V gene: TRBV7-2
clone size: NA
J gene: TRBJ2-1
CDR3 DNA: TGTGCCAGCAGCCCGGGGGGGTACAATGAGCAGTTCTTC
CDR3 protein: CASSPGGYNEQFF

D gene: TRBD1
V gene: TRBV29-1
clone size: NA
J gene: TRBJ1-1
CDR3 DNA: TGCAGCGTTCAGGGGGACATGAACACTGAAGCTTTCTTT
CDR3 protein: CSVQGDMNTEAFF

D gene: NA
V gene: TRBV30
clone size: few
J gene: TRBJ1-5
CDR3 DNA: TGTGCCTGGAGTATGGCAGACACTAATCAGCCCCAGCATTTT
CDR3 protein: CAWSMADTNQPQHF